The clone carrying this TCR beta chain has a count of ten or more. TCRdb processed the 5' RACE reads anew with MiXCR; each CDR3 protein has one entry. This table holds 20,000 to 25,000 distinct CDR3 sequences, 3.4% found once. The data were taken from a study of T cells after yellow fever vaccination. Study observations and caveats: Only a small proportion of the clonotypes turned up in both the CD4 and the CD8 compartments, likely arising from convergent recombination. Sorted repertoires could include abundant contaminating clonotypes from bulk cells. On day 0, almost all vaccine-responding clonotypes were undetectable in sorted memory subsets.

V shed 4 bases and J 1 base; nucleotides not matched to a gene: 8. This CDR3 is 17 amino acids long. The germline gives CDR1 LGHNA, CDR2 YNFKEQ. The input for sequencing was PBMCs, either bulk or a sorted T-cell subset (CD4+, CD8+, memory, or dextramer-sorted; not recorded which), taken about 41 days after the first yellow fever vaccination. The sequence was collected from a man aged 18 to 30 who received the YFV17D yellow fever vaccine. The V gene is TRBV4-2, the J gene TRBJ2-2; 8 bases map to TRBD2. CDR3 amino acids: CASSRRLSGENTGELFF. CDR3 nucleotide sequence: TGTGCCAGCAGCCGACGCCTTAGCGGGGAGAACACCGGGGAGCTGTTTTTT.